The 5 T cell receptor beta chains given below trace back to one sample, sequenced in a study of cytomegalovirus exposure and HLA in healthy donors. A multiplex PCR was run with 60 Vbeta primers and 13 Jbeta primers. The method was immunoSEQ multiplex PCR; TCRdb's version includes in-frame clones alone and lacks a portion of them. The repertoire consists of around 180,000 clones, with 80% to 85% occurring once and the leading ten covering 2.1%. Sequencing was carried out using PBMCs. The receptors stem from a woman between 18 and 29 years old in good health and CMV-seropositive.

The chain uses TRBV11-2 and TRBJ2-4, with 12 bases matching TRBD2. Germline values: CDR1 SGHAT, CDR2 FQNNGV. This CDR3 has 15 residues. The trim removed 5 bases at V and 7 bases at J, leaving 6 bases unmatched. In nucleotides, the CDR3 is TGTGCCAGCAGCCTAGCGGGGGGGCGAGGGAACATTCAGTACTTC. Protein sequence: CASSLAGGRGNIQYF. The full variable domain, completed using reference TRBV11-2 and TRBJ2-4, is EAGVAQSPRYKIIEKRQSVAFWCNPISGHATLYWYQQILGQGPKLLIQFQNNGVVDDSQLPKDRFSAERLKGVDSTLKIQPAKLEDSAVYLCASSLAGGRGNIQYFGAGTRLSVL.

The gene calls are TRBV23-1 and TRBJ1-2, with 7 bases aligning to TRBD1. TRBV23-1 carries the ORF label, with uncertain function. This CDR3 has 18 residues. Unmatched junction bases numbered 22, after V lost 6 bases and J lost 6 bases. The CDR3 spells CASSLARTGGRGKDGYTF. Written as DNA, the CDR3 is TGCGCCAGCAGCCTCGCCCGGACAGGCGGCAGAGGTAAGGATGGCTACACCTTC.

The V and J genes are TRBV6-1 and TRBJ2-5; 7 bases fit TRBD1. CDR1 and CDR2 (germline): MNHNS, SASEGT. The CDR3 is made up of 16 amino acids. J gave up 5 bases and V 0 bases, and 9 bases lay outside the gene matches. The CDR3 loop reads CASSEALSGGTETQYF. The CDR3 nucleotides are TGTGCCAGCAGTGAAGCGCTATCAGGGGGTACGGAGACCCAGTACTTC.

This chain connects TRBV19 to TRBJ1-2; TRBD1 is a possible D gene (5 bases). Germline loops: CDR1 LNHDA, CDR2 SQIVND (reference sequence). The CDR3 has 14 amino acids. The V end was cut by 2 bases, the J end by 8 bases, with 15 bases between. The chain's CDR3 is CASSIRTYQKGYTF. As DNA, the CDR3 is TGTGCCAGTAGTATAAGGACATATCAGAAAGGCTACACCTTC.

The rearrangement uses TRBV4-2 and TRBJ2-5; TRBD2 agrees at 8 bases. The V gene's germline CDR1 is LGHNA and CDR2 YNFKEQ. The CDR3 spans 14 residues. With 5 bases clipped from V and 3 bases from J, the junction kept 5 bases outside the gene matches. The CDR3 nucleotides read TGTGCCAGCAGCGAACCGGGGGGGAAAGAGACCCAGTACTTC. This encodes CASSEPGGKETQYF.